Each of the 27 T cell receptor beta chains below was sequenced from the same sample in a study of T cell clonality in common variable immunodeficiency. Clones were sequenced by immunoSEQ multiplex PCR, and TCRdb holds only the in-frame ones, with some missing. Captured here are tens of thousands of clones, none seen once; the top ten comprise under 4.5%. Study findings and constraints: Reportedly, TCR beta sequences from common variable immunodeficiency showed fewer deletions and N-nucleotide insertions.

These receptors have no known antigen. Specimen: peripheral blood mononuclear cells. The receptors originated from a human donor with common variable immunodeficiency.

This clone has just a few counts. Sequencing ends 3 residues short of the CDR3 end; the germline J gene provides the rest. This chain links TRBV7-3 with TRBJ1-2; D possibly corresponds to TRBD1 (6 bases). Trimming cost V 5 bases and J 2 bases, with 15 bases left between them. Germline V lookup: CDR1 SGHTA, CDR2 FQGTGA. The CDR3 contains 15 residues. CDR3 protein: CASSPGQWANYGYTF. The CDR3 DNA, read in part, is TGTGCCAGCAGCCCAGGACAGTGGGCGAACTATGGC.

This clone was counted between two and nine times. The CDR3 end falls 3 residues outside the read, so it is completed with the germline J gene. This specimen includes other DNA sequences encoding the same CDR3. The chain employs TRBV7-9 and TRBJ1-2, with 9 bases lining up with TRBD1. Germline V gene lookup returns CDR1 SEHNR and CDR2 FQNEAQ (reference sequence). The junction had 3 bases not matched to a gene; V was cut back by 5 bases and J by 2 bases. This CDR3 spans 14 amino acids. Incomplete CDR3 DNA: TGTGCCAGCAGCCCAGGACAGGGGAACTATGGC. It is translated as CASSPGQGNYG. The full CDR3 sequence reads CASSPGQGNYGYTF.

In the case of this clone: The CDR3 end is not reached by the read, which stops 3 residues before it; the germline J gene fills it in. The V call is TRBV18, the J call TRBJ1-3; a weak D match, TRBD1 (5 bases). From germline, CDR1 is KGHSH and CDR2 LQKENI. This CDR3 region has 15 residues. V gave up 2 bases and J gave up 3 bases, with 11 bases separating them. CDR3: CASSPVSGGGNTIYF. CDR3 DNA, as far as it was read: TGTGCCAGCTCACCAGTCTCCGGGGGTGGAAACACC.

This clone occurred a few times. The read ends 3 residues early relative to the CDR3; the germline J gene fills the gap. V is TRBV19 and J is TRBJ1-2, with 8 bases aligning to TRBD1. The CDR3 consists of 15 residues. Germline trimming cut 5 bases from V and 0 bases from J; bases unmatched to any gene: 5. In germline, CDR1 is LNHDA, CDR2 SQIVND (reference sequence). CDR3 DNA (partial): TGTGCCAGTAGTTCTAGGGGACAGGCTAACTATGGC. Its translation: CASSSRGQANYG. The entire CDR3 protein is CASSSRGQANYGYTF. The variable domain in full, completed from reference TRBV19 and TRBJ1-2, reads DGGITQSPKYLFRKEGQNVTLSCEQNLNHDAMYWYRQDPGQGLRLIYYSQIVNDFQKGDIAEGYSVSREKKESFPLTVTSAQKNPTAFYLCASSSRGQANYGYTFGSGTRLTVV.

This clone turned up a few times. The CDR3 end lies 3 residues beyond the end of the read and is filled in from the germline J gene. This chain connects TRBV2 to TRBJ2-5, with no clear D. In germline, CDR1 is SNHLY, CDR2 FYNNEI. V gave up 8 bases and J gave up 6 bases, with 7 bases separating them. The CDR3 spans 10 residues. CDR3 region: CASVRKTQYF. CDR3 DNA, as far as it was read: TGTGCCAGCGTCAGGAAGACC.

This clone was counted a few times. The read terminates 3 residues before the CDR3 end, so the remaining end is supplied by the germline J gene. The J gene is TRBJ2-7, the V gene TRBV20-1, with 9 bases identical to TRBD2. After removal of 0 bases from V and 2 bases from J, the junction contained 8 bases not matched to a gene. CDR3 length equals 16 residues. Germline loops: CDR1 DFQATT, CDR2 SNEGSKA (reference sequence). CDR3 bases read: TGCAGTGCTAGAGACACCTCTAGCGGGACCACCTACGAG. Its protein is CSARDTSSGTTYE. From start to end, the CDR3 is CSARDTSSGTTYEQYF.

On this clone itself: The read falls 3 residues short of the CDR3 end, and the missing part is taken from the germline J gene. V and J are TRBV7-9 and TRBJ2-1, with 7 bases fitting TRBD2. Germline CDR1 SEHNR, CDR2 FQNEAQ (reference sequence). V shed 5 bases and J 5 bases; nucleotides not matched to a gene: 9. The CDR3 totals 15 residues. CDR3 in amino acids: CASSPGGLADNEQFF. CDR3 DNA (partial): TGTGCCAGCAGCCCCGGTGGGCTAGCGGACAATGAG.

This clone was detected ten times or more. From the germline J gene comes the end of the CDR3, since the read stops 3 residues before it. The rearrangement joins TRBV19 to TRBJ2-7, with 9 bases that match TRBD2. Germline V gene lookup returns CDR1 LNHDA and CDR2 SQIVND (reference sequence). J lost 0 bases, V lost 5 bases, and 2 bases had no gene match. The CDR3 length is 14 residues. Incomplete CDR3 DNA: TGTGCCAGTAGTGTTAGCGGGAGCTCCTACGAG. Protein: CASSVSGSSYE. In full, the CDR3 is CASSVSGSSYEQYF.

This clone is medium-sized in the sample. Read data end 3 residues before the CDR3 end; the end is taken from the germline J gene. This chain uses TRBV20-1 with TRBJ2-3; 7 nucleotides align to TRBD2. CDR1 and CDR2 (germline): DFQATT, SNEGSKA (reference sequence). The CDR3 totals 13 residues. J was trimmed by 6 bases and V by 8 bases; bases with no gene match: 11. CDR3 region: CSRLAGGSDTQYF. The part of the CDR3 DNA that was read is TGCAGTCGACTAGCAGGAGGGTCCGATACG.

Note on this clone: A junction end diverges from the germline sequence, so it may reflect a read error. The CDR3 goes on 3 residues after the read ends, and that part is filled in from the germline J gene. The chain has TRBV18 and TRBJ2-7; possible D gene TRBD1, 6 bases. This CDR3 spans 13 amino acids. Germline V gene sequence: CDR1 KGHSH, CDR2 LQKENI. CDR3 loop: CASSPTGSSEQYF. The CDR3 DNA, read in part, is TGTGCCAGCTCACCAACAGGGTCCTCCGAG.

Comments on this clone: The read terminates 3 residues ahead of where the CDR3 ends, so the germline J gene completes it. The V gene is TRBV20-1, the J gene TRBJ2-3; the match to TRBD2 covers 7 bases. Per the germline V gene, CDR1 is DFQATT and CDR2 is SNEGSKA (reference sequence). Trimming cost V 2 bases and J 5 bases; bases outside gene matches: 10. The CDR3 runs to 15 residues. The chain's CDR3 is CSARNLGEGRDTQYF. The DNA read from the CDR3 is TGCAGTGCTAGAAACTTAGGGGAGGGTCGAGATACG.

Concerning this clone: The CDR3 end falls 3 residues outside the read, so it is completed with the germline J gene. The chain links TRBV18 to TRBJ2-2; D gene ambiguous. V was trimmed by 1 base and J by 3 bases, leaving 6 bases between them. The CDR3 loop spans 14 amino acids. From germline, CDR1 is KGHSH and CDR2 LQKENI. CDR3: CASSPQLDTGELFF. The part of the CDR3 DNA that was read is TGTGCCAGCTCACCACAACTTGACACCGGGGAG.

In this sample, this clone turned up many times. The CDR3 end is not reached by the read, which stops 3 residues before it; the germline J gene fills it in. The chain couples TRBV5-1 to TRBJ2-1; 10 positions agree with TRBD2. In germline, CDR1 is SGHRS, CDR2 YFSETQ. V gave up 2 bases and J gave up 5 bases; unmatched junction bases: 4. The CDR3 loop spans 15 amino acids. The sequenced part of the CDR3 DNA is TGCGCCAGCAGCTTACTAGCGGGAAACGACAATGAG. It translates to CASSLLAGNDNE. The entire CDR3 reads CASSLLAGNDNEQFF.

A note on this clone: Read data end 3 residues before the CDR3 end; the end is taken from the germline J gene. At the DNA level, this CDR3 is encoded by other sequences in the same sample as well. The V gene is TRBV18, the J gene TRBJ1-1; D gene uncertain. Germline lookup yields CDR1 KGHSH and CDR2 LQKENI. V lost 2 bases and J lost 2, with 6 bases in between. The CDR3 extends over 13 amino acids. The DNA read from the CDR3 is TGTGCCAGCTCACCAGGGCTCAACACTGAA. Amino acid sequence: CASSPGLNTE. The entire CDR3 sequence reads CASSPGLNTEAFF. Filled out from reference TRBV18 and TRBJ1-1, the complete variable domain reads NAGVMQNPRHLVRRRGQEARLRCSPMKGHSHVYWYRQLPEEGLKFMVYLQKENIIDESGMPKERFSAEFPKEGPSILRIQQVVRGDSAAYFCASSPGLNTEAFFGQGTRLTVV.

Details on this clone: The DNA ends 3 residues before the CDR3 does, and the rest of the CDR3 is filled in from the germline J gene. The chain is built from TRBV19 and TRBJ2-1; 9 nucleotides line up with TRBD1. Trimming at V came to 6 bases and at J to 8 bases, leaving 8 bases not matched to a gene. This CDR3 is built from 14 residues. Germline CDR1 is LNHDA and CDR2 is SQIVND (reference sequence). This CDR3 reads CASRRDRVGDEQFF. The CDR3 DNA, read in part, is TGTGCCAGTAGGAGGGACAGGGTTGGGGATGAG.

As concerns this clone: The read falls 3 residues short of the CDR3 end, and the missing part is taken from the germline J gene. The V and J genes are TRBV29-1 and TRBJ2-7; D might be TRBD2 (6 bases). Germline V gene data show CDR1 as SQVTM and CDR2 as ANQGSEA. The CDR3 has 11 residues. Trimming removed 6 bases at V and 5 bases at J, with 11 bases between. CDR3 DNA (partial): TGCAGCGTAACAGGAGGGAACGAG. Residues: CSVTGGNE. The CDR3 as a whole reads CSVTGGNEQYF.

The CDR3 is CASSNRDSQETQYF. The sequenced CDR3 bases are TGTGCCAGCAGTAACCGGGACTCACAAGAGACC. The J gene is TRBJ2-5, the V gene TRBV2, with TRBD2 as a possible D gene (6 bases). The CDR3 end is not reached by the read, which stops 3 residues before it; the germline J gene fills it in. This CDR3 contains 14 residues. Germline loops: CDR1 SNHLY, CDR2 FYNNEI. The V end was cut by 5 bases, the J end by 2 bases, with 12 bases between.

This clone was counted between two and nine times. The read ends 3 residues shy of where the CDR3 ends; the end is completed using the germline J gene. The chain couples TRBV7-9 to TRBJ2-7, with D possibly matching TRBD2 (6 bases). Between the trimmed V and J ends, which lost 2 bases and 4 bases, there was a span of 15 bases. CDR3 size: 15 residues. The germline CDR1 and CDR2 sequences are SEHNR and FQNEAQ (reference sequence). The CDR3 here is CASSLRGGSGYEQYF. Incomplete CDR3 DNA: TGTGCCAGCAGCTTAAGGGGAGGTAGCGGATACGAG.

About this clone itself: Read data end 3 residues before the CDR3 end; the end is taken from the germline J gene. This chain joins TRBV18 and TRBJ2-3, with a weak D call TRBD1 (5 bases). The CDR3 is made up of 16 amino acids. Trimming pared 1 base from V and 0 bases from J, leaving 11 bases between. The germline V gene encodes CDR1 KGHSH and CDR2 LQKENI. The chain's CDR3 is CASSPRVGPSTDTQYF. CDR3 bases read: TGTGCCAGCTCACCACGTGTGGGGCCGAGCACAGATACG. The complete variable domain, with remaining parts taken from reference TRBV18 and TRBJ2-3, reads NAGVMQNPRHLVRRRGQEARLRCSPMKGHSHVYWYRQLPEEGLKFMVYLQKENIIDESGMPKERFSAEFPKEGPSILRIQQVVRGDSAAYFCASSPRVGPSTDTQYFGPGTRLTVL.

This clone appeared many times. CDR3 DNA, as far as it was read: TGTGCCAGCAGAAAAGGGGGTCTCTACGAG. Translating gives CASRKGGLYE. The CDR3 as a whole reads CASRKGGLYEQYF. V and J are TRBV28 and TRBJ2-7; weak D call: TRBD1 (6 bases). The CDR3 goes on 3 residues after the read ends, and that part is filled in from the germline J gene. Germline V gives CDR1 MDHEN, CDR2 SYDVKM. CDR3 length: 13 residues. V lost 6 bases, J lost 3 bases, and 12 bases lay in between.

At least ten counts were recorded for this clone. The read comes to an end 3 residues before the CDR3 does, leaving the germline J gene to fill in the end. The rearrangement joins TRBV5-1 to TRBJ2-6; D possibly corresponds to TRBD1 (6 bases). This CDR3 contains 17 residues. Germline V lookup: CDR1 SGHRS, CDR2 YFSETQ. Trimming pared 1 base from V and 1 base from J, leaving 12 bases between. The CDR3: CASSLRWTASGANVLTF. The covered CDR3 bases are TGCGCCAGCAGCTTGCGGTGGACAGCATCTGGGGCCAACGTC.

This clone was seen only a few times. The read is 3 residues too short to cover the CDR3 end, so that end is filled in from the germline J gene. The genes are TRBV7-9 and TRBJ2-7; 11 positions match TRBD2. Unmatched junction bases numbered 2, after V lost 4 bases and J lost 3 bases. The CDR3 is 14 amino acids. The germline V gene encodes CDR1 SEHNR and CDR2 FQNEAQ (reference sequence). The sequenced part of the CDR3 DNA is TGTGCCAGCAGCTCGGGACTAGCGGACTACGAG. The encoded protein is CASSSGLADYE. In full, the CDR3 is CASSSGLADYEQYF.

Judged by abundance, this clone is medium-sized. The observed sequence ends 3 residues before the CDR3 terminus, with the missing tail filled in from the germline J gene. The chain couples TRBV14 to TRBJ2-5; 9 bases match TRBD1. V was clipped by 1 base and J by 5 bases; unmatched bases: 5. The CDR3 has 15 residues. The V gene's germline CDR1 is SGHDN and CDR2 FVKESK. The chain's CDR3 is CASSQGTGVKETQYF. The sequenced CDR3 bases are TGTGCCAGCAGCCAAGGGACAGGGGTGAAGGAGACC.

This clone was counted only a few times. Read sequence stops 3 residues before the CDR3 end, and the germline J gene provides the missing end. This chain joins TRBV7-9 and TRBJ2-1; the match to TRBD2 covers 11 bases. The CDR3 length is 15 residues. The germline CDR1 and CDR2 sequences are SEHNR and FQNEAQ (reference sequence). The J segment lost 8 bases and the V segment lost 2 bases, leaving 5 bases of the junction unmatched. This chain's CDR3 is CASSLTSGRNHEQFF. The CDR3 bases that were read are TGTGCCAGCAGCTTAACTAGCGGGAGAAATCATGAG.

This clone was seen a handful of times. The read halts 3 residues ahead of the CDR3 end, with the missing end drawn from the germline J gene. This chain joins TRBV6-2 or TRBV6-3 and TRBJ2-1, with a weak D call TRBD1 (6 bases). V was pared by 0 bases and J by 3 bases, with 9 bases between. CDR3 size: 15 residues. From germline, CDR1 is MNHEY and CDR2 SVGEGT. The DNA read from the CDR3 is TGTGCCAGCAGTTACTCCTTACAGGGCTACAATGAG. It specifies CASSYSLQGYNE. The entire CDR3 is CASSYSLQGYNEQFF.

In its sample, this clone was seen many times. The read ends 3 residues shy of where the CDR3 ends; the end is completed using the germline J gene. This chain links TRBV9 with TRBJ2-7; tentatively, D is TRBD2 (5 bases). CDR3 length: 15 amino acids. The V gene's germline CDR1 is SGDLS and CDR2 YYNGEE. Deletions cut 0 bases from V and 0 bases from J, with 10 bases between. The part of the CDR3 DNA that was read is TGTGCCAGCAGCGTAGAGGCGGGTAGCTCCTACGAG. Protein: CASSVEAGSSYE. The CDR3 as a whole reads CASSVEAGSSYEQYF.

This clone was observed a few times. The read terminates 3 residues ahead of where the CDR3 ends, so the germline J gene completes it. Distinct nucleotide sequences in the sample also encode this CDR3. The rearrangement links TRBV7-9 to TRBJ1-4; tentatively, D is TRBD1 (6 bases). V gave up 1 base and J gave up 8 bases, with 11 bases separating them. Germline CDR1 reads SEHNR; CDR2 reads FQNEAQ (reference sequence). CDR3 length: 14 residues. CDR3 bases read: TGTGCCAGCAGCTTAGGGCAGGGGAACGAAAAA. This translates into CASSLGQGNEK. The complete CDR3 protein is CASSLGQGNEKLFF.